The 13 T cell receptor beta chains below were found in one sample sequenced in a study of blood T cell repertoires in COVID-19. Data came from immunoSEQ multiplex PCR; TCRdb stores just in-frame clones and leaves some out. The sample shows about 160,000 clones, approximately 90% of them seen only once. The specimen was peripheral blood. The receptors come from a woman in her sixties or seventies with COVID-19, enrolled during active disease.

The chain combines TRBV28 with TRBJ1-1; D unclear. This CDR3 is built from 12 residues. The V gene lost 8 bases and the J gene lost 1 base, with 8 bases spanning the gap. Germline V CDR1 and CDR2: MDHEN, SYDVKM. This chain's CDR3 is CASYGENTEAFF. CDR3 DNA: TGTGCCAGCTACGGGGAGAACACTGAAGCTTTCTTT.

With respect to this clone: One end of the junction does not line up with germline, which may come from a read error. The same CDR3 can be traced to other DNA sequences in this sample. The V and J genes are TRBV7-2 and TRBJ2-1, with D possibly being TRBD2 (5 bases). Germline lookup yields CDR1 SGHTA and CDR2 FQGNSA. The CDR3 contains 14 residues. The CDR3 nucleotides read TGTGCCAGCAGCCTAGCTCGGGTAATTAATGAGCAGTTCTTC. Amino acid sequence: CASSLARVINEQFF. Full variable domain (remainder filled in from reference TRBV7-2 and TRBJ2-1): GAGVSQSPSNKVTEKGKDVELRCDPISGHTALYWYRQSLGQGLEFLIYFQGNSAPDKSGLPSDRFSAERTGGSVSTLTIQRTQQEDSAVYLCASSLARVINEQFFGPGTRLTVL.

The chain couples TRBV18 to TRBJ2-7; 8 nucleotides match TRBD1. The CDR3 loop spans 15 amino acids. The V segment lost 1 base and the J segment 2 bases; nucleotides outside the gene matches: 4. CDR1 KGHSH and CDR2 LQKENI come from the germline V gene. CDR3 loop: CASSPRDRSPYEQYF. CDR3 DNA sequence: TGTGCCAGCTCACCACGGGACAGGTCTCCCTACGAGCAGTACTTC.

The chain has TRBV5-6 and TRBJ2-3; 8 positions agree with TRBD1. The CDR3 is made up of 15 amino acids. CDR1 and CDR2 (germline): SGHDT, YYEEEE. Trimming took 2 bases from V and 3 from J; bases not matched to a gene: 5. The CDR3 reads CASSFLQGETDTQYF. CDR3 nucleotides: TGTGCCAGCAGCTTTCTACAGGGGGAGACAGATACGCAGTATTTT.

The chain combines TRBV18 with TRBJ1-4; TRBD1 matches 7 bases. V dropped 3 bases and J dropped 7; count of bases not matched to a gene: 5. This CDR3 contains 14 residues. Germline V gives CDR1 KGHSH, CDR2 LQKENI. The CDR3 loop reads CASSPPGQPEKLFF. The CDR3 nucleotides are TGTGCCAGCTCACCCCCGGGACAGCCTGAAAAACTGTTTTTT. The variable domain in full, completed from reference TRBV18 and TRBJ1-4, reads NAGVMQNPRHLVRRRGQEARLRCSPMKGHSHVYWYRQLPEEGLKFMVYLQKENIIDESGMPKERFSAEFPKEGPSILRIQQVVRGDSAAYFCASSPPGQPEKLFFGSGTQLSVL.

The V gene is TRBV28, the J gene TRBJ2-7; the match to TRBD1 covers 10 bases. This CDR3 is 15 amino acids long. CDR1 and CDR2 from the germline V gene are MDHEN and SYDVKM. Trimming took 5 bases from V and 2 from J; bases not matched to a gene: 6. This chain's CDR3 is CASSLSDRGTYEQYF. Written as DNA, the CDR3 is TGTGCCAGCAGTCTCTCGGACAGGGGGACCTACGAGCAGTACTTC. The whole variable domain, filled in from reference TRBV28 and TRBJ2-7, reads DVKVTQSSRYLVKRTGEKVFLECVQDMDHENMFWYRQDPGLGLRLIYFSYDVKMKEKGDIPEGYSVSREKKERFSLILESASTNQTSMYLCASSLSDRGTYEQYFGPGTRLTVT.

The genes are TRBV5-4 and TRBJ1-4; D gene ambiguous. Germline lookup yields CDR1 SGHNT and CDR2 YYREEE (reference sequence). The CDR3 contains 15 residues. The V and J ends lost 1 base and 7 bases respectively, with 14 bases between them. The CDR3 DNA is TGTGCCAGCAGCTTGAAGGCCTCCCGAGGTGAAAAACTGTTTTTT. It codes for CASSLKASRGEKLFF. The complete variable domain, with remaining parts taken from reference TRBV5-4 and TRBJ1-4, reads ETGVTQSPTHLIKTRGQQVTLRCSSQSGHNTVSWYQQALGQGPQFIFQYYREEENGRGNFPPRFSGLQFPNYSSELNVNALELDDSALYLCASSLKASRGEKLFFGSGTQLSVL.

The chain is built from TRBV29-1 and TRBJ2-6; D is unclear. CDR1 and CDR2 from the germline V gene are SQVTM and ANQGSEA. V gave up 6 bases and J gave up 1 base, with 7 bases separating them. This CDR3 comprises 13 residues. The CDR3 loop reads CSVSLSGANVLTF. CDR3 nucleotides: TGCAGCGTCTCGCTATCTGGGGCCAACGTCCTGACTTTC.

V and J are TRBV7-3 and TRBJ1-6; D is unresolved. With 5 bases removed from V and 7 bases from J, the gap between germline ends came to 9 bases. Germline loops: CDR1 SGHTA, CDR2 FQGTGA. The CDR3 has 13 residues. CDR3 loop: CASSQMPNSPLHF. CDR3 nucleotides: TGTGCCAGCAGCCAGATGCCAAATTCACCCCTCCACTTT.

This chain uses TRBV5-1 with TRBJ1-4, with D perhaps TRBD1 (5 bases). V was pared by 6 bases and J by 5 bases, with 14 bases between. This CDR3 has 14 residues. Germline-derived CDR1 and CDR2 are SGHRS and YFSETQ. This chain's CDR3 is CASNPGGGNEKLFF. The DNA for the CDR3 is TGCGCCAGCAACCCCGGCGGGGGAAATGAAAAACTGTTTTTT.

The chain recombines TRBV14 with TRBJ2-7; no firm D call. Germline V lookup: CDR1 SGHDN, CDR2 FVKESK. This CDR3 is built from 14 residues. Trimming pared 3 bases from V and 6 bases from J, leaving 15 bases between. The CDR3 region has the DNA TGTGCCAGCAGCCAGCGGATCGGGTCGGGCGAGCAGTACTTC. Amino acid sequence: CASSQRIGSGEQYF.

The CDR3 bases are TGTGCTAGTGGTATAGGGACTAGCGGGGGCCGTGAGACCCAGTACTTC. It translates to CASGIGTSGGRETQYF. The chain uses TRBV12-5 and TRBJ2-5, with 14 bases lining up with TRBD2. The CDR3 runs to 16 residues. Germline CDR1 and CDR2: LGHNT and FRNRAP. The V and J ends lost 5 bases and 5 bases, in that order; junction bases with no gene match: 7.

The V call is TRBV7-2, the J call TRBJ1-5, with D tentatively TRBD1 (5 bases). This CDR3 comprises 14 residues. Germline-derived CDR1 and CDR2 are SGHTA and FQGNSA. Trimming pared 3 bases from V and 3 bases from J, leaving 9 bases between. The CDR3 DNA sequence: TGTGCCAGCAGCTTCCAGGGCACCAATCAGCCCCAGCATTTT. Its protein is CASSFQGTNQPQHF.